The next 29 T cell receptor beta chains were all read from a single sample in a study of T cell repertoires in cytomegalovirus infection. TCRdb re-analysed the reads in MiXCR, keeping a single row per CDR3 protein. The sample consists of about 530,000 distinct CDR3 sequences, around 27% of them appearing once. Source material: PBMCs. All receptors come from a human donor in good health (CMV status not recorded). Some clones in this sample may be carry-over from other donors' samples.

The chain joins TRBV7-3 to TRBJ1-5; the D is unclear. From germline, CDR1 is SGHTA and CDR2 FQGTGA. CDR3 length equals 16 residues. V lost 5 bases, J lost 4 bases, and 18 bases lay in between. The CDR3 spells CASSETQQKVNQPQHF. The DNA for the CDR3 is TGTGCCAGCAGCGAAACCCAGCAGAAGGTTAATCAGCCCCAGCATTTT.

The chain combines TRBV19 with TRBJ2-6; D is ambiguous. Germline V gene data show CDR1 as LNHDA and CDR2 as SQIVND (reference sequence). The length of the CDR3 is 15 residues. Trimming took 3 bases from V and 4 from J, leaving 10 bases between them. The CDR3 here is CASSMMGSGANVLTF. The CDR3 coding sequence is TGTGCCAGTAGTATGATGGGGTCAGGGGCCAACGTCCTGACTTTC.

This clonotype came up a few times. The chain recombines TRBV12-3 or TRBV12-4 with TRBJ2-4; TRBD1 matches 9 bases. CDR3 size: 14 residues. V shed 6 bases and J 9 bases; nucleotides not matched to a gene: 9. The DNA for the CDR3 is TGTGCCAGCAGGGAACAGGGGGCGCAGGGCATTCAGTACTTC. As protein: CASREQGAQGIQYF.

Only a few counts were recorded for this clonotype. The chain has TRBV7-2 and TRBJ2-1, with no clear D. V lost 5 bases, J lost 1 base, and 9 bases lay in between. There are 14 residues in the CDR3. Per the germline V gene, CDR1 is SGHTA and CDR2 is FQGNSA. Written as DNA, the CDR3 is TGTGCCAGCAGCCCCGACGGGTCCTACAATGAGCAGTTCTTC. Translation: CASSPDGSYNEQFF. The full variable domain, in which reference TRBV7-2 and TRBJ2-1 provide the parts outside the CDR3, is GAGVSQSPSNKVTEKGKDVELRCDPISGHTALYWYRQSLGQGLEFLIYFQGNSAPDKSGLPSDRFSAERTGGSVSTLTIQRTQQEDSAVYLCASSPDGSYNEQFFGPGTRLTVL.

This chain uses TRBV18 with TRBJ1-3; the D gene is possibly TRBD1 (5 bases). Between the trimmed V and J ends, which lost 3 bases and 1 base, there was a span of 19 bases. The germline V gene encodes CDR1 KGHSH and CDR2 LQKENI. The CDR3 contains 18 residues. CDR3 sequence (DNA): TGTGCCAGCTCACCCTCATCGGATCCAGGGAGTTCTGGAAACACCATATATTTT. Translating it yields CASSPSSDPGSSGNTIYF.

This chain joins TRBV20-1 and TRBJ2-5; D possibly corresponds to TRBD1 (6 bases). Germline values: CDR1 DFQATT, CDR2 SNEGSKA (reference sequence). V was clipped by 7 bases and J by 5 bases, with 11 bases between them. This CDR3 region has 11 residues. CDR3 in amino acids: CSGSQGETQYF. Here the CDR3 DNA reads TGCAGTGGTTCCCAGGGGGAGACCCAGTACTTC.

V and J are TRBV11-3 and TRBJ2-1; 7 bases map to TRBD2. Trimming removed 5 bases from V and 8 bases from J; junction bases left unmatched: 3. Germline lookup yields CDR1 SGHNT and CDR2 YENEEA. The CDR3 covers 12 residues. CDR3 DNA sequence: TGTGCCAGCAGCAAGGCGGGGGATGAGCAGTTCTTC. The encoded protein is CASSKAGDEQFF.

The chain employs TRBV4-1 and TRBJ2-2; D is uncertain. CDR3 length: 15 amino acids. Germline V lookup: CDR1 MGHRA, CDR2 YSYEKL. The V end was cut by 3 bases, the J end by 5 bases, with 13 bases between. The CDR3 loop reads CASSHLDPRTGELFF. The CDR3 nucleotides read TGCGCCAGCAGCCACCTGGATCCGAGAACCGGGGAGCTGTTTTTT.

This clonotype turned up a few times. V usage is TRBV10-2 and J usage is TRBJ2-3; no reliable D call. In germline, CDR1 is WSHSY, CDR2 SAAADI. V lost 2 bases to trimming and J lost 3 bases, with 9 bases between them. CDR3 length equals 14 residues. The CDR3 nucleotides read TGCGCCAGCAGTGAGCTGGACGGTACAGATACGCAGTATTTT. It codes for CASSELDGTDTQYF.

The chain links TRBV5-1 to TRBJ2-1, with D possibly TRBD1 on 6 matching bases. With 4 bases removed from V and 4 bases from J, the gap between germline ends came to 18 bases. The CDR3 has 16 amino acids. CDR1 and CDR2 from the germline V gene are SGHRS and YFSETQ. The CDR3 DNA reads as TGCGCCAGCAGCAACCTAGACAGGTCGCGTTACAATGAGCAGTTCTTC. This codes for CASSNLDRSRYNEQFF.

V is TRBV7-9 and J is TRBJ1-1; D unclear. From germline, CDR1 is SEHNR and CDR2 FQNEAQ (reference sequence). This CDR3 contains 15 residues. V was shortened by 0 bases and J by 3 bases, with 11 bases between the two germline ends. As DNA, the CDR3 is TGTGCCAGCAGCTTAGCGCGTATTGGAGACACTGAAGCTTTCTTT. Residues: CASSLARIGDTEAFF. Drawing the rest from reference TRBV7-9 and TRBJ1-1, the complete variable domain is DTGVSQNPRHKITKRGQNVTFRCDPISEHNRLYWYRQTLGQGPEFLTYFQNEAQLEKSRLLSDRFSAERPKGSFSTLEIQRTEQGDSAMYLCASSLARIGDTEAFFGQGTRLTVV.

The chain has TRBV30 and TRBJ1-1, with D unclear. Between the trimmed V and J ends, which lost 4 bases and 5 bases, there was a span of 5 bases. CDR1 is GTSNPN and CDR2 is SVGIG in the germline V gene (reference sequence). The CDR3 is 10 amino acids. In DNA, the CDR3 is TGTGCCTGGACCGGGACTGAAGCTTTCTTT. Protein product: CAWTGTEAFF.

The rearrangement joins TRBV6-1 to TRBJ2-1, with D uncertain. The CDR3 contains 14 residues. Germline CDR1 reads MNHNS; CDR2 reads SASEGT. The ends were cut back, 1 base at V and 4 bases at J, with 8 bases in the middle. CDR3 nucleotide sequence: TGTGCCAGCAGTGAAGAAACGGATTACAATGAGCAGTTCTTC. It is translated as CASSEETDYNEQFF.

This clonotype was observed at least ten times. V and J are TRBV12-3 or TRBV12-4 and TRBJ2-1; a weak D match, TRBD2 (5 bases). The V end lost 3 bases, the J end lost 7 bases, and 7 bases lay between the germline ends. The CDR3 has 12 residues. CDR3 sequence reads: CASSFRRNEQFF. Here the CDR3 DNA reads TGTGCCAGCAGTTTTAGGAGGAATGAGCAGTTCTTC.

This clonotype has just one count. The genes are TRBV20-1 and TRBJ2-7; TRBD2 matches at 7 bases. Germline lookup yields CDR1 DFQATT and CDR2 SNEGSKA (reference sequence). V was clipped by 5 bases and J by 2 bases; unmatched bases: 9. The CDR3 is made up of 14 amino acids. CDR3 sequence (DNA): TGCAGTGCTGGGAGGGACTCTCTCGCCTACGAGCAGTACTTC. This sequence encodes CSAGRDSLAYEQYF.

The chain employs TRBV7-2 and TRBJ2-1; no firm D call. The V end was cut by 2 bases, the J end by 8 bases, with 13 bases between. From germline, CDR1 is SGHTA and CDR2 FQGNSA. This CDR3 comprises 14 residues. This CDR3 reads CASSLMTGFDEQFF. In DNA form, the CDR3 reads TGTGCCAGCAGCTTAATGACTGGGTTTGATGAGCAGTTCTTC.

The chain employs TRBV29-1 and TRBJ2-3; 7 bases map to TRBD1. The length of the CDR3 is 13 residues. Germline CDR1 is SQVTM and CDR2 is ANQGSEA. J was trimmed by 2 bases and V by 6 bases; bases with no gene match: 5. CDR3 sequence (DNA): TGCAGCGTGGATACAGGGGTCACAGATACGCAGTATTTT. This encodes CSVDTGVTDTQYF.

There are a few counts of this clonotype. This chain connects TRBV18 to TRBJ1-4; TRBD1 matches 7 bases. The CDR3 spans 14 residues. Trimming cost V 5 bases and J 6 bases; bases outside gene matches: 6. Germline CDR1 and CDR2: KGHSH and LQKENI. CDR3 DNA: TGTGCCAGCTCAACGACAGGGTCGTATGAAAAACTGTTTTTT. Residues: CASSTTGSYEKLFF.

This clonotype occurred a few times. J is TRBJ2-3 and V is TRBV11-2; TRBD1 might be the D (6 bases). V lost 1 base to trimming and J lost 4 bases, with 15 bases between them. This CDR3 spans 16 amino acids. The germline gives CDR1 SGHAT, CDR2 FQNNGV. CDR3 sequence (DNA): TGTGCCAGCAGCTTAGCGGCCCCAGGGGCGGCAGATACGCAGTATTTT. Its translation: CASSLAAPGAADTQYF.

This clonotype was detected a few times. The rearrangement uses TRBV6-1 and TRBJ2-5, with TRBD1 matching over 7 bases. CDR3 length: 14 amino acids. Germline-derived CDR1 and CDR2 are MNHNS and SASEGT. With V trimmed by 6 bases and J by 5 bases, 9 bases remained unmatched. As DNA, the CDR3 is TGTGCCAGCAGGCGAGGGGGCGCGGTGGAGACCCAGTACTTC. Translated: CASRRGGAVETQYF.

The chain has TRBV20-1 and TRBJ1-4; 10 nucleotides agree with TRBD1. Germline V gives CDR1 DFQATT, CDR2 SNEGSKA (reference sequence). The trim removed 4 bases at V and 2 bases at J, leaving 7 bases unmatched. There are 16 residues in the CDR3. The CDR3 bases are TGCAGTGCTAACGACAGGGGGCGAGTTACTAATGAAAAACTGTTTTTT. Amino acid sequence: CSANDRGRVTNEKLFF.

The chain employs TRBV20-1 and TRBJ2-5; D is perhaps TRBD1 or TRBD2 (5 bases each). Germline CDR1 and CDR2: DFQATT and SNEGSKA (reference sequence). CDR3 length equals 15 residues. With 3 bases removed from V and 0 bases from J, the gap between germline ends came to 14 bases. CDR3 in amino acids: CSASGARAYQETQYF. The CDR3 nucleotides are TGCAGTGCTAGCGGGGCGAGAGCGTACCAAGAGACCCAGTACTTC.

This clonotype was counted ten times or more. This sequence joins TRBV7-2 and TRBJ1-1; weak D call: TRBD1 (6 bases). CDR1 and CDR2 (germline): SGHTA, FQGNSA. The CDR3 loop spans 12 amino acids. V was cut by 7 bases and J by 5 bases, with 11 bases left in between. The CDR3 nucleotides read TGTGCCAGCACCCTACAGGGAACTGAAGCTTTCTTT. Translating it yields CASTLQGTEAFF.

Only a few counts were recorded for this clonotype. This chain uses TRBV6-6 with TRBJ1-1, with D possibly being TRBD1 (6 bases). Germline values: CDR1 MNHNY, CDR2 SVGAGI (reference sequence). The germline V and J ends were trimmed by 5 bases and 5 bases, with 18 bases remaining between them. CDR3 size: 15 residues. CDR3 sequence (DNA): TGTGCCAGCAGTGGTTTGGGGGGCGGTGTGACTGAAGCTTTCTTT. As protein: CASSGLGGGVTEAFF.

The rearrangement uses TRBV24-1 and TRBJ2-3; D remains unclear. V lost 9 bases and J lost 5, with 8 bases in between. Per germline, CDR1 KGHDR and CDR2 SFDVKD. The CDR3 covers 11 residues. The CDR3 DNA is TGTGCCACCCAGACCGGAGATACGCAGTATTTT. Translation gives CATQTGDTQYF.

This clonotype was seen more than once but under ten times. The chain uses TRBV20-1 and TRBJ1-1; TRBD1 aligns across 7 bases. Germline V gives CDR1 DFQATT, CDR2 SNEGSKA (reference sequence). V dropped 5 bases and J dropped 8; count of bases not matched to a gene: 5. The length of the CDR3 is 11 residues. The CDR3 is CSAQGQAEAFF. CDR3 coding DNA: TGCAGTGCTCAAGGACAGGCGGAAGCTTTCTTT.

This clonotype was seen a few times. J is TRBJ2-7 and V is TRBV6-6, with TRBD1 identical over 8 bases. Looked up from germline, CDR1 is MNHNY and CDR2 is SVGAGI (reference sequence). V shed 2 bases and J 7 bases; nucleotides not matched to a gene: 4. The CDR3 covers 13 residues. The CDR3, as DNA: TGTGCCAGCAGTTACGACAGGGGCTGGGAGCAGTACGTC. Protein: CASSYDRGWEQYV.

This clonotype was detected a few times. V usage is TRBV7-2 and J usage is TRBJ2-5; 9 nucleotides agree with TRBD1. V lost 1 base, J lost 4 bases, and 1 base stayed unmatched. Germline CDR1 and CDR2: SGHTA and FQGNSA. This CDR3 is 14 amino acids long. The chain's CDR3 is CASSLVTGGETQYF. The CDR3 DNA is TGTGCCAGCAGCTTAGTGACAGGGGGAGAGACCCAGTACTTC. Together with reference TRBV7-2 and TRBJ2-5, the CDR3 gives the full variable domain: GAGVSQSPSNKVTEKGKDVELRCDPISGHTALYWYRQSLGQGLEFLIYFQGNSAPDKSGLPSDRFSAERTGGSVSTLTIQRTQQEDSAVYLCASSLVTGGETQYFGPGTRLLVL.

This chain connects TRBV18 to TRBJ1-5; no reliable D call. Germline assignment: CDR1 KGHSH and CDR2 LQKENI. This CDR3 has 15 residues. V gave up 3 bases and J gave up 4 bases, with 13 bases separating them. The CDR3 spells CASSPRAGENQPQHF. In DNA, the CDR3 is TGTGCCAGCTCACCTCGGGCAGGTGAGAATCAGCCCCAGCATTTT.